One sample yielded the 31 T cell receptor beta chains listed below, sequenced in a study of T cells in women clearing cervical HPV infection. The assay was immunoSEQ multiplex PCR, and TCRdb's table has in-frame clones only and misses some. This listing includes about 20,000 clones. The sample was blood buffy coat. The receptor source for this set is a woman aged 18-70 years with a cervical HPV16 infection that either progressed to CIN3+ or cleared (not recorded which).

On this clone: Sequencing ends 3 residues short of the CDR3 end; the germline J gene provides the rest. The V and J genes are TRBV20-1 and TRBJ2-3, with 9 bases fitting TRBD1. Trimming at V came to 6 bases and at J to 0 bases, leaving 4 bases not matched to a gene. This CDR3 has 14 amino acids. Germline-derived CDR1 and CDR2 are DFQATT and SNEGSKA (reference sequence). This chain's CDR3 is CSARGTGSTDTQYF. The CDR3 bases that were read are TGCAGTGCACGTGGGACAGGGAGCACAGATACG.

With respect to this clone: The CDR3 extends 3 residues past the end of the read, so its final part is completed from the germline J gene. The chain employs TRBV7-2 and TRBJ1-5, with D unclear. Germline loops: CDR1 SGHTA, CDR2 FQGNSA. V dropped 6 bases and J dropped 4 bases, with 10 bases sitting between them. The CDR3 is 13 amino acids. The CDR3 region is CASSSEQNQPQHF. Partial CDR3 DNA: TGTGCCAGCAGTTCGGAACAGAATCAGCCC.

Comment on this clone: The CDR3 end is not reached by the read, which stops 3 residues before it; the germline J gene fills it in. This chain joins TRBV5-1 and TRBJ2-4; D might be TRBD2 (5 bases). In germline, CDR1 is SGHRS, CDR2 YFSETQ. This CDR3 contains 14 residues. The germline V and J ends were trimmed by 0 bases and 7 bases, with 11 bases remaining between them. The CDR3 here is CASSLGEGSNIQYF. The sequenced CDR3 bases are TGCGCCAGCAGCTTGGGAGAGGGTTCGAACATT.

Points on this clone: The CDR3 end lies 3 residues beyond the end of the read and is filled in from the germline J gene. J is TRBJ2-1 and V is TRBV7-3, with a weak D call TRBD2 (5 bases). The CDR3 consists of 13 residues. CDR1 is SGHTA, CDR2 FQGTGA, per germline. V was shortened by 2 bases and J by 6 bases, with 8 bases between the two germline ends. This chain's CDR3 is CASSLWAGNEQFF. CDR3 DNA (partial): TGTGCCAGCAGCTTATGGGCGGGCAATGAG.

A remark on this clone: The read falls 3 residues short of the CDR3 end, and the missing part is taken from the germline J gene. The V gene is TRBV27, the J gene TRBJ1-1; D is unclear. Germline V gene data show CDR1 as MNHEY and CDR2 as SMNVEV (reference sequence). Trimming removed 6 bases from V and 0 bases from J, with 8 bases in between. The CDR3 length is 13 residues. The CDR3 spells CASRRSMNTEAFF. Partial CDR3 DNA: TGTGCCAGCAGGCGTTCCATGAACACTGAA.

In regard to this clone: The read falls 3 residues short of the CDR3 end, and the missing part is taken from the germline J gene. The V gene is TRBV20-1, the J gene TRBJ1-1, with a tentative D call TRBD1 (6 bases). The CDR3 sequence is 13 residues long. The V gene lost 5 bases and the J gene lost 5 bases, with 15 bases spanning the gap. Germline V gene lookup returns CDR1 DFQATT and CDR2 SNEGSKA (reference sequence). Partial CDR3 DNA: TGCAGTGCTTTTCGTACAGGGTTAACTGAA. Encoded protein: CSAFRTGLTE. From start to end, the CDR3 is CSAFRTGLTEAFF.

Notes on this clone: With the read ending 3 residues before the CDR3 end, the germline J gene is used to fill in that end. The J gene is TRBJ2-3, the V gene TRBV30, with D tentatively TRBD2 (6 bases). The germline V and J ends were trimmed by 4 bases and 2 bases, with 13 bases remaining between them. Germline CDR1 is GTSNPN and CDR2 is SVGIG (reference sequence). The CDR3 is 14 amino acids. The CDR3 spells CAWTAGGVTDTQYF. The CDR3 bases that were read are TGTGCCTGGACCGCGGGCGGGGTCACAGATACG. The variable domain in full, completed from reference TRBV30 and TRBJ2-3, reads SQTIHQWPATLVQPVGSPLSLECTVEGTSNPNLYWYRQAAGRGLQLLFYSVGIGQISSEVPQNLSASRPQDRQFILSSKKLLLSDSGFYLCAWTAGGVTDTQYFGPGTRLTVL.

A note on this clone: The read terminates 3 residues before the CDR3 end, so the remaining end is supplied by the germline J gene. V is TRBV18 and J is TRBJ1-2, with D perhaps TRBD1 (6 bases). Germline V lookup: CDR1 KGHSH, CDR2 LQKENI. The CDR3 totals 13 residues. The CDR3 protein is CASSPGRDNEYTF. The part of the CDR3 DNA that was read is TGTGCCAGCTCACCCGGGAGGGACAATGAA. The full variable domain, in which reference TRBV18 and TRBJ1-2 provide the parts outside the CDR3, is NAGVMQNPRHLVRRRGQEARLRCSPMKGHSHVYWYRQLPEEGLKFMVYLQKENIIDESGMPKERFSAEFPKEGPSILRIQQVVRGDSAAYFCASSPGRDNEYTFGSGTRLTVV.

Incomplete CDR3 DNA: TGTGCCAGCGGGGAGGGGACAGGGGGCATGAGGGGCGAAAAA. Translation gives CASGEGTGGMRGEK. The complete CDR3 protein is CASGEGTGGMRGEKLFF. This chain uses TRBV2 with TRBJ1-4; TRBD1 agrees at 12 bases. The read falls 3 residues short of the CDR3 end, and the missing part is taken from the germline J gene. The CDR3 is 17 residues long. Germline CDR1 reads SNHLY; CDR2 reads FYNNEI. The ends lost 8 bases at V and 8 bases at J; junction bases unmatched: 15.

On this clone itself: The read ends 3 residues early relative to the CDR3; the germline J gene fills the gap. This chain joins TRBV28 and TRBJ2-7, with D perhaps matching TRBD1 (6 bases). The V and J ends lost 1 base and 5 bases respectively, with 9 bases between them. Germline V gene lookup returns CDR1 MDHEN and CDR2 SYDVKM. The CDR3 covers 13 residues. This CDR3 is CASSLSGEHEQYF. CDR3 DNA (partial): TGTGCCAGCAGTTTATCAGGGGAACACGAG.

As to this clone: The read ends 3 residues shy of where the CDR3 ends; the end is completed using the germline J gene. The gene calls are TRBV7-2 and TRBJ2-2, with D tentatively TRBD1 (6 bases). Germline CDR1 reads SGHTA; CDR2 reads FQGNSA. The CDR3 length is 15 residues. CDR3 DNA, as far as it was read: TGTGCCAGCAGCGCAACAGGGTTAACTAATGAAAAG. Translation gives CASSATGLTNEK. The whole CDR3 reads CASSATGLTNEKLFF.

Note on this clone: The DNA ends 3 residues before the CDR3 does, and the rest of the CDR3 is filled in from the germline J gene. This chain connects TRBV3-1 (or the pseudogene TRBV3-2) to TRBJ2-1; D gene uncertain. Germline CDR1 LGHDT, CDR2 YNNKEL (reference sequence). This CDR3 is 16 amino acids long. Trimming left V 3 bases short and J 9 bases short, with 21 bases between. The CDR3 region is CASSQRGRHPGGEQFF. Partial CDR3 DNA: TGTGCCAGCAGCCAGAGAGGCAGGCACCCAGGTGGTGAG.

The DNA read from the CDR3 is TGTGCCACCAGCAAAGACAGGGTGAGCTCCTACGAG. It yields the protein CATSKDRVSSYE. The entire CDR3 protein is CATSKDRVSSYEQYF. This chain joins TRBV15 and TRBJ2-7; 7 bases are a match to TRBD1. The read falls 3 residues short of the CDR3 end, and the missing part is taken from the germline J gene. The trim removed 4 bases at V and 0 bases at J, leaving 6 bases unmatched. CDR1 LNHNV and CDR2 YYDKDF come from the germline V gene (reference sequence). The CDR3 covers 15 residues.

With regard to this clone: The read terminates 3 residues ahead of where the CDR3 ends, so the germline J gene completes it. V and J are TRBV2 and TRBJ1-6; D is ambiguous. V lost 9 bases to trimming and J lost 8 bases, with 11 bases between them. The CDR3 has 12 amino acids. Germline V gives CDR1 SNHLY, CDR2 FYNNEI. The CDR3 loop is CASSGGDSPLHF. CDR3 DNA, as far as it was read: TGTGCCAGTTCGGGCGGGGATTCACCC. The variable domain in full, completed from reference TRBV2 and TRBJ1-6, reads EPEVTQTPSHQVTQMGQEVILRCVPISNHLYFYWYRQILGQKVEFLVSFYNNEISEKSEIFDDQFSVERPDGSNFTLKIRSTKLEDSAMYFCASSGGDSPLHFGNGTRLTVT.

Remarks on this clone: The CDR3 end lies 3 residues beyond the end of the read and is filled in from the germline J gene. The J gene is TRBJ2-5, the V gene TRBV5-6; a possible D gene is TRBD1 (6 bases). This CDR3 is built from 14 residues. CDR1 and CDR2 from the germline V gene are SGHDT and YYEEEE. Trimming stripped 0 bases from V and 1 base from J, with 7 bases between. The sequenced part of the CDR3 DNA is TGTGCCAGCAGCTTGGTGGGGGCCCAAGAGACC. Its translation: CASSLVGAQET. In full, the CDR3 reads CASSLVGAQETQYF.

Of note for this clone: The CDR3 extends 3 residues past the end of the read, so its final part is completed from the germline J gene. The chain employs TRBV2 and TRBJ2-2; D remains ambiguous. The germline V and J ends were trimmed by 0 bases and 2 bases, with 7 bases remaining between them. Germline V gene lookup returns CDR1 SNHLY and CDR2 FYNNEI. The CDR3 is made up of 15 amino acids. CDR3 DNA (partial): TGTGCCAGCAGTGAAGCCTACCAAAACACCGGGGAG. Translation gives CASSEAYQNTGE. The complete CDR3 protein is CASSEAYQNTGELFF.

The CDR3 loop reads CATTGGLEGYTF. The CDR3 bases that were read are TGTGCCACCACAGGGGGCCTTGAGGGC. V is TRBV10-3 and J is TRBJ1-2, with TRBD1 matching 9 bases. The sequence runs out 3 residues before the end of the CDR3; the remainder is reconstructed from the germline J gene. The CDR3 has 12 residues. Germline CDR1 ENHRY, CDR2 SYGVKD.

With regard to this clone: Sequencing ends 3 residues short of the CDR3 end; the germline J gene provides the rest. This chain links TRBV7-2 with TRBJ2-2, with D uncertain. CDR3 length: 12 residues. Per the germline V gene, CDR1 is SGHTA and CDR2 is FQGNSA. Trimming took 5 bases from V and 3 from J, leaving 4 bases between them. This CDR3 is CASSRYTGELFF. The CDR3 bases that were read are TGTGCCAGCAGCCGGTACACCGGGGAG.

Worth noting for this clone: The read gets to within 3 residues of the CDR3 end, and the germline J gene fills in the rest. The rearrangement uses TRBV7-2 and TRBJ1-2, with D uncertain. The CDR3 length is 11 residues. The germline V gene encodes CDR1 SGHTA and CDR2 FQGNSA. The CDR3 bases that were read are TGTGCCAGCAGCTTCGGGTACGAC. It translates to CASSFGYD. The full CDR3 reads CASSFGYDYTF.

A note on this clone: Read coverage stops 3 residues before the CDR3 terminus; the germline J gene supplies the remainder. J is TRBJ1-2 and V is TRBV14; D unresolved. This CDR3 is 13 amino acids long. Germline CDR1 and CDR2: SGHDN and FVKESK. The CDR3 bases that were read are TGTGCCAGCGCCCCAACAAGGCAAGGCGGC. Translating it yields CASAPTRQGG. The whole CDR3 reads CASAPTRQGGYTF. Drawing the rest from reference TRBV14 and TRBJ1-2, the complete variable domain is EAGVTQFPSHSVIEKGQTVTLRCDPISGHDNLYWYRRVMGKEIKFLLHFVKESKQDESGMPNNRFLAERTGGTYSTLKVQPAELEDSGVYFCASAPTRQGGYTFGSGTRLTVV.

To note about this clone: The read ends 3 residues before the CDR3 terminus; that terminus is restored from the germline J gene. The genes are TRBV30 and TRBJ2-7; tentatively, D is TRBD2 (5 bases). Trimming left V 1 base short and J 4 bases short, with 14 bases between. From germline, CDR1 is GTSNPN and CDR2 SVGIG (reference sequence). The CDR3 has 14 residues. The CDR3 bases that were read are TGTGCCTGGAGTGGGCTTGCCGGGGAATACGAG. Amino acids: CAWSGLAGEYE. The CDR3, in full, reads CAWSGLAGEYEQYF.

About this clone: The CDR3 extends 3 residues past the end of the read, so its final part is completed from the germline J gene. V and J are TRBV19 and TRBJ2-7, with 7 bases lining up with TRBD1. The germline gives CDR1 LNHDA, CDR2 SQIVND (reference sequence). J was trimmed by 5 bases and V by 3 bases; bases with no gene match: 13. This CDR3 is built from 16 residues. The CDR3 region is CASSIGARQGMDEQYF. The DNA read from the CDR3 is TGTGCCAGTAGTATCGGTGCGAGACAGGGTATGGACGAG.

Of note for this clone: The observed sequence ends 3 residues before the CDR3 terminus, with the missing tail filled in from the germline J gene. J is TRBJ2-1 and V is TRBV2, with D hard to call. The length of the CDR3 is 10 residues. Trimming took 6 bases from V and 7 from J, leaving 4 bases between them. CDR1 is SNHLY and CDR2 is FYNNEI in the germline V gene. The sequenced CDR3 bases are TGTGCCAGCAGCCTAAATGAG. Translating gives CASSLNE. The complete CDR3 protein is CASSLNEQFF.

With regard to this clone: The missing CDR3 end, 3 residues past where the read stops, is filled in from the germline J gene. The chain employs TRBV28 and TRBJ2-5; 8 bases agree with TRBD1. CDR1 and CDR2 from the germline V gene are MDHEN and SYDVKM. This CDR3 comprises 14 residues. V shed 5 bases, J shed 4 bases, and the junction held 6 bases outside the gene matches. The covered CDR3 bases are TGTGCCAGCAGTGTTACAGGGGGGTCAGAGACC. Its protein is CASSVTGGSET. The whole CDR3 protein is CASSVTGGSETQYF.

About this clone itself: The read falls 3 residues short of the CDR3 end, and the missing part is taken from the germline J gene. V gene TRBV6-4 combines with J gene TRBJ2-1, with TRBD2 matching 8 bases. The germline gives CDR1 MRHNA, CDR2 SNTAGT. V trimming: 4 bases; J trimming: 8 bases; junction bases outside the gene matches: 7. CDR3 size: 14 residues. The CDR3: CASSGAGGSDEQFF. The DNA read from the CDR3 is TGTGCCAGCAGTGGGGCGGGGGGTTCAGATGAG.

With respect to this clone: The CDR3 is cut off 3 residues early in the read; its end comes from the germline J gene. J is TRBJ1-4 and V is TRBV18; 7 bases are shared with TRBD1. Germline assignment: CDR1 KGHSH and CDR2 LQKENI. V shed 1 base and J 8 bases; nucleotides not matched to a gene: 10. CDR3 size: 16 residues. The covered CDR3 bases are TGTGCCAGCTCACCACGAGACAGGGCTCCGTGGGAAAAA. It yields the protein CASSPRDRAPWEK. In full, the CDR3 is CASSPRDRAPWEKLFF.

Turning to this clone: The DNA ends 3 residues before the CDR3 does, and the rest of the CDR3 is filled in from the germline J gene. The J gene is TRBJ1-2, the V gene TRBV7-8, with D perhaps matching TRBD1 (6 bases). Deletions cut 4 bases from V and 4 bases from J, with 19 bases between. Germline values: CDR1 SGHVS, CDR2 FQNEAQ. This CDR3 comprises 16 residues. The part of the CDR3 DNA that was read is TGTGCCAGCAGCTCATCCCGGACAGCAAACATCTATGGC. Amino acid sequence: CASSSSRTANIYG. The complete CDR3 sequence is CASSSSRTANIYGYTF.

For this clone: The read stops 3 residues short of the end of the CDR3; the missing end is completed from the germline J gene. The rearrangement links TRBV28 to TRBJ2-3, with D possibly matching TRBD1 (6 bases). The CDR3 contains 15 residues. Trimming pared 4 bases from V and 0 bases from J, leaving 11 bases between. Germline assignment: CDR1 MDHEN and CDR2 SYDVKM. The CDR3 DNA, read in part, is TGTGCCAGCAGTTGGGACAAGACTAGCACAGATACG. As protein: CASSWDKTSTDT. The entire CDR3 protein is CASSWDKTSTDTQYF.

Regarding this clone: The CDR3 extends 3 residues past the end of the read, so its final part is completed from the germline J gene. V and J are TRBV18 and TRBJ2-2; 8 bases line up with TRBD1. The CDR3 extends over 15 amino acids. J lost 7 bases, V lost 1 base, and 5 bases had no gene match. CDR1 and CDR2 from the germline V gene are KGHSH and LQKENI. The CDR3 sequence: CASSPRGQGNGELFF. CDR3 DNA (partial): TGTGCCAGCTCACCACGTGGACAGGGAAACGGGGAG.

This clone counts as medium-sized by frequency. With the read ending 3 residues before the CDR3 end, the germline J gene is used to fill in that end. V gene TRBV6-2 or TRBV6-3 combines with J gene TRBJ2-3; TRBD2 is a possible D gene (7 bases). Germline-derived CDR1 and CDR2 are MNHEY and SVGEGT. CDR3 length equals 16 residues. V dropped 0 bases and J dropped 8 bases, with 18 bases sitting between them. CDR3 in amino acids: CASSYSHRGGEFTQYF. CDR3 bases read: TGTGCCAGCAGTTACTCCCATAGGGGGGGGGAATTTACG.

Concerning this clone itself: The read falls 3 residues short of the CDR3 end, and the missing part is taken from the germline J gene. This chain uses TRBV14 with TRBJ1-4, with TRBD1 matching over 11 bases. The junction had 7 bases not matched to a gene; V was cut back by 1 base and J by 6 bases. Germline CDR1 SGHDN, CDR2 FVKESK. The CDR3 is 17 amino acids. The DNA read from the CDR3 is TGTGCCAGCAGCCAAGGGCGGGGACAGGGGGACCATGAAAAA. Translating it yields CASSQGRGQGDHEK. From start to end, the CDR3 is CASSQGRGQGDHEKLFF.